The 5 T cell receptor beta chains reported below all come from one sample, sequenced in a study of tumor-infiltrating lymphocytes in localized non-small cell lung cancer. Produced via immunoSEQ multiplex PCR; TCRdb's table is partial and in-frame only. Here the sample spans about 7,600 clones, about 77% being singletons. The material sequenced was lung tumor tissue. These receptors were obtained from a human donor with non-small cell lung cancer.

The DNA of the CDR3 is TGTGCCAGCAGCTTGGTAGGGGCCGAGACCCAGTACTTC. Translating gives CASSLVGAETQYF. V usage is TRBV5-6 and J usage is TRBJ2-5; the D gene is possibly TRBD1 (5 bases). This CDR3 contains 13 residues. Germline V CDR1 and CDR2: SGHDT, YYEEEE. V lost 0 bases, J lost 5 bases, and 8 bases lay in between. The variable domain in full, with the rest retrieved from reference TRBV5-6 and TRBJ2-5, is DAGVTQSPTHLIKTRGQQVTLRCSPKSGHDTVSWYQQALGQGPQFIFQYYEEEERQRGNFPDRFSGHQFPNYSSELNVNALLLGDSALYLCASSLVGAETQYFGPGTRLLVL.

This CDR3 is CATPRWNTEAFF. For the CDR3, the DNA is TGTGCCACCCCAAGGTGGAACACTGAAGCTTTCTTT. The V and J genes are TRBV7-2 and TRBJ1-1; D call uncertain. This CDR3 spans 12 amino acids. CDR1 and CDR2 (germline): SGHTA, FQGNSA. The V end was cut by 10 bases, the J end by 1 base, with 10 bases between.

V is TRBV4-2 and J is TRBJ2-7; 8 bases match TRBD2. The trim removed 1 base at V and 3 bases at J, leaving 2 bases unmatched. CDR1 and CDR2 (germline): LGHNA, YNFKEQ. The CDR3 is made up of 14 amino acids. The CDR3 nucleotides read TGTGCCAGCAGCCAAGGAGCGGGGGACTACGAGCAGTACTTC. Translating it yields CASSQGAGDYEQYF.

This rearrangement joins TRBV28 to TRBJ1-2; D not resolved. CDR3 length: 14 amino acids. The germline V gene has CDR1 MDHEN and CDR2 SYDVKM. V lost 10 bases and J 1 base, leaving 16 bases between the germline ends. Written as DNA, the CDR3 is TGTGCCACCATAAGGGTCGGGGATAACTATGGCTACACCTTC. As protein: CATIRVGDNYGYTF.

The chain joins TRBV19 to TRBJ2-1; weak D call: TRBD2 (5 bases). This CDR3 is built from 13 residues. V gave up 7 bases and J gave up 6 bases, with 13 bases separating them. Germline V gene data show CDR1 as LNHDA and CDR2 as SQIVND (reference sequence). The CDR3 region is CASKDFSLNEQFF. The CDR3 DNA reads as TGTGCCAGTAAGGACTTCAGCCTCAATGAGCAGTTCTTC.